The 23 T cell receptor beta chains below come from one sample, sequenced in a study of T cell repertoires in cytomegalovirus infection. TCRdb processed the reads anew with MiXCR; each CDR3 protein has one entry. This table holds approximately 500,000 distinct CDR3 sequences, approximately 15% found once. Sequencing input: CD8+ T cells from PBMCs. The receptors were gathered from a human donor in good health (CMV status not recorded). Some clones in this sample may be carry-over from other donors' samples.

This clonotype has a count of ten or more. The chain couples TRBV28 to TRBJ2-3, with D uncertain. The CDR3 totals 15 residues. Germline V gives CDR1 MDHEN, CDR2 SYDVKM. V was trimmed by 3 bases and J by 3 bases, leaving 13 bases between them. CDR3 nucleotide sequence: TGTGCCAGCAGTTTCAGCAGAACAGAAACAGATACGCAGTATTTT. Encoded protein: CASSFSRTETDTQYF. The full variable domain, in which reference TRBV28 and TRBJ2-3 provide the parts outside the CDR3, is DVKVTQSSRYLVKRTGEKVFLECVQDMDHENMFWYRQDPGLGLRLIYFSYDVKMKEKGDIPEGYSVSREKKERFSLILESASTNQTSMYLCASSFSRTETDTQYFGPGTRLTVL.

The chain links TRBV29-1 to TRBJ1-1; possible D gene TRBD1, 6 bases. The V and J ends lost 3 bases and 2 bases respectively, with 10 bases between them. The CDR3 length is 13 residues. Germline assignment: CDR1 SQVTM and CDR2 ANQGSEA. The CDR3 loop reads CSVDRGHNTEAFF. CDR3 nucleotides: TGCAGCGTTGACCGGGGACATAACACTGAAGCTTTCTTT.

The V call is TRBV13, the J call TRBJ2-1; D uncertain. The V end was cut by 4 bases, the J end by 0 bases, with 10 bases between. Germline assignment: CDR1 PRHDT and CDR2 FYEKMQ (reference sequence). The CDR3 spans 15 residues. The CDR3, as DNA: TGTGCCAGCAGCTCCCACTCGAGCTCCTACAATGAGCAGTTCTTC. Amino acid sequence: CASSSHSSSYNEQFF.

This clonotype was observed at least ten times. The chain joins TRBV27 to TRBJ2-1; 7 bases line up with TRBD2. Germline CDR1 and CDR2: MNHEY and SMNVEV (reference sequence). After removal of 4 bases from V and 6 bases from J, the junction contained 12 bases not matched to a gene. The CDR3 totals 16 residues. Written as DNA, the CDR3 is TGTGCCAGCAGTTCCTACCCCGGGGAGGGAATCAATGAGCAGTTCTTC. Translating it yields CASSSYPGEGINEQFF.

This clonotype has ten or more counts. The chain joins TRBV7-3 to TRBJ1-2, with TRBD1 as a possible D gene (5 bases). Germline V CDR1 and CDR2: SGHTA, FQGTGA. This CDR3 has 13 residues. Trimming cost V 0 bases and J 7 bases, with 9 bases left between them. Here the CDR3 reads CASSLTGAGGYTF. In DNA form, the CDR3 reads TGTGCCAGCAGCTTAACAGGGGCGGGTGGCTACACCTTC.

CDR3 coding DNA: TGTGCCAGCAGTACGGACGGCAGTCAGGGTTACGAGCAGTACTTC. This codes for CASSTDGSQGYEQYF. The rearrangement joins TRBV28 to TRBJ2-7; a possible D gene is TRBD1 (5 bases). The germline V gene encodes CDR1 MDHEN and CDR2 SYDVKM. Trimming removed 5 bases from V and 4 bases from J, with 18 bases in between. The CDR3 spans 15 residues.

The chain employs TRBV5-6 and TRBJ1-2; TRBD1 matches 9 bases. V lost 3 bases, J lost 7 bases, and 10 bases stayed unmatched. Germline assignment: CDR1 SGHDT and CDR2 YYEEEE. The CDR3 extends over 15 amino acids. The CDR3 nucleotides are TGTGCCAGCAGCTGGGACTGGGACAGGGATAGTGGCTACACCTTC. Amino acid sequence: CASSWDWDRDSGYTF.

This clonotype turned up a few times. V is TRBV28 and J is TRBJ1-1; 7 bases align to TRBD1. CDR3 length equals 15 residues. Germline V gene data show CDR1 as MDHEN and CDR2 as SYDVKM. Trimming took 0 bases from V and 8 from J; bases not matched to a gene: 9. The CDR3 sequence is CASSLWGQRNQEAFF. CDR3 coding DNA: TGTGCCAGCAGTTTATGGGGACAGAGAAACCAAGAAGCTTTCTTT.

V gene TRBV28 combines with J gene TRBJ1-2; no clear D gene. V was trimmed by 7 bases and J by 1 base, leaving 22 bases between them. This CDR3 region has 17 residues. Per germline, CDR1 MDHEN and CDR2 SYDVKM. The CDR3 region is CASISREGGINNYGYTF. The CDR3 bases are TGTGCCAGCATTTCGCGGGAGGGTGGGATTAATAACTATGGCTACACCTTC.

The sample holds many counts of this clonotype. The gene calls are TRBV7-9 and TRBJ2-2, with D tentatively TRBD1 (5 bases). Trimming took 5 bases from V and 4 from J, leaving 8 bases between them. The CDR3 has 13 residues. CDR1 and CDR2 (germline): SEHNR, FQNEAQ (reference sequence). CDR3 loop: CASSVQATGELFF. CDR3 DNA sequence: TGTGCCAGCAGCGTACAGGCCACCGGGGAGCTGTTTTTT. The complete variable domain, with remaining parts taken from reference TRBV7-9 and TRBJ2-2, reads DTGVSQNPRHKITKRGQNVTFRCDPISEHNRLYWYRQTLGQGPEFLTYFQNEAQLEKSRLLSDRFSAERPKGSFSTLEIQRTEQGDSAMYLCASSVQATGELFFGEGSRLTVL.

The sample holds many counts of this clonotype. The chain is built from TRBV7-4 and TRBJ1-2; 8 nucleotides match TRBD1. The CDR3 is 18 residues long. Per germline, CDR1 SGHVT and CDR2 SQSDAQ. The ends lost 5 bases at V and 0 bases at J; junction bases unmatched: 14. CDR3 amino acids: CASSPPPDREFSNYGYTF. As DNA, the CDR3 is TGTGCCAGCAGCCCCCCCCCGGACAGGGAGTTCTCTAACTATGGCTACACCTTC.

This clonotype was picked up a small number of times. The V and J genes are TRBV27 and TRBJ2-5; TRBD2 might be the D (6 bases). V gave up 0 bases and J gave up 6 bases, with 17 bases separating them. CDR3 length equals 16 residues. The germline V gene encodes CDR1 MNHEY and CDR2 SMNVEV (reference sequence). Here the CDR3 reads CASSLSGGSSRKTQYF. DNA of the CDR3: TGTGCCAGCAGTTTATCAGGAGGGAGTTCTAGAAAGACCCAGTACTTC.

The chain uses TRBV5-5 and TRBJ1-3; no clear D gene. The V and J ends lost 4 bases and 4 bases respectively, with 12 bases between them. Germline CDR1 is SGHKS and CDR2 is YYEKEE (reference sequence). There are 14 residues in the CDR3. The CDR3 DNA sequence: TGTGCCAGCAGCCTGGCCTCTGGGGGAAACACCATATATTTT. This translates into CASSLASGGNTIYF.

The CDR3 DNA follows: TGTGCCAGCAGCTTGAGGGACAGGGACGATGCAACTAATGAAAAACTGTTTTTT. Translation: CASSLRDRDDATNEKLFF. This chain links TRBV5-6 with TRBJ1-4, with 9 bases matching TRBD1. The CDR3 has 18 residues. The V and J ends lost 1 base and 0 bases, in that order; junction bases with no gene match: 7. Per the germline V gene, CDR1 is SGHDT and CDR2 is YYEEEE.

This clonotype was seen a few times. The rearrangement joins TRBV27 to TRBJ1-1; 7 nucleotides agree with TRBD1. The CDR3 runs to 11 residues. Unmatched junction bases numbered 2, after V lost 8 bases and J lost 5 bases. Per germline, CDR1 MNHEY and CDR2 SMNVEV (reference sequence). The CDR3 sequence is CASLRGTEAFF. The CDR3 DNA follows: TGTGCCAGCCTCAGGGGGACTGAAGCTTTCTTT.

This clonotype appeared a few times. The rearrangement joins TRBV27 to TRBJ2-1, with 7 bases fitting TRBD1. CDR1 is MNHEY, CDR2 SMNVEV, per germline (reference sequence). Trimming at V came to 7 bases and at J to 4 bases, leaving 4 bases not matched to a gene. The CDR3 consists of 13 residues. In DNA form, the CDR3 reads TGTGCCAGCAAGAGGGGGCATTACAATGAGCAGTTCTTC. Its protein is CASKRGHYNEQFF.

V and J are TRBV24-1 and TRBJ1-5; maybe TRBD1 (6 bases). The length of the CDR3 is 17 residues. Per germline, CDR1 KGHDR and CDR2 SFDVKD. V gave up 6 bases and J gave up 1 base, with 18 bases separating them. CDR3 protein: CATSKNSRQGSNQPQHF. CDR3 sequence (DNA): TGTGCCACCAGTAAAAATTCGCGGCAGGGGAGCAATCAGCCCCAGCATTTT.

A word on this clonotype: A much larger clone lies a single base off, so this may be a read error. Here the CDR3 omits its conserved ending phenylalanine or tryptophan, so a read error is the likely source. This rearrangement joins TRBV19 to TRBJ2-7; 12 positions match TRBD2. The germline gives CDR1 LNHDA, CDR2 SQIVND (reference sequence). Trimming cost V 3 bases and J 1 base; bases outside gene matches: 4. The CDR3 contains 16 residues. The chain's CDR3 is CASSIELAGGSYEQYL. For the CDR3, the DNA is TGTGCCAGTAGTATTGAACTAGCGGGAGGTTCCTACGAGCAGTACTTA.

The V call is TRBV6-6, the J call TRBJ2-7; TRBD2 matches at 11 bases. CDR1 and CDR2 (germline): MNHNY, SVGAGI (reference sequence). The CDR3 contains 14 residues. The V and J ends lost 6 bases and 4 bases, in that order; junction bases with no gene match: 5. Written as DNA, the CDR3 is TGTGCCAGCAGCCGGGGACTAGCGGATTACGAGCAGTACTTC. Its translation is CASSRGLADYEQYF.

This clonotype came up a few times. This sequence joins TRBV29-1 and TRBJ1-1; D remains ambiguous. Germline lookup yields CDR1 SQVTM and CDR2 ANQGSEA. The CDR3 sequence is 14 residues long. Trimming removed 2 bases from V and 0 bases from J, with 10 bases in between. CDR3: CSVERERVNTEAFF. For the CDR3, the DNA is TGCAGCGTTGAACGGGAGAGGGTGAACACTGAAGCTTTCTTT.

The chain has TRBV4-2 and TRBJ2-5, with unresolved D. This CDR3 is 13 amino acids long. The V end was cut by 4 bases, the J end by 5 bases, with 11 bases between. Per germline, CDR1 LGHNA and CDR2 YNFKEQ. The CDR3 reads CASSPDLRETQYF. The CDR3 region has the DNA TGTGCCAGCAGCCCTGACTTGAGGGAGACCCAGTACTTC.

Concerning this clonotype itself: A clone one base away is much larger, so this may be a read error. The chain uses TRBV13 and TRBJ2-2; D gene uncertain. From germline, CDR1 is PRHDT and CDR2 FYEKMQ (reference sequence). V gave up 5 bases and J gave up 1 base, with 5 bases separating them. The CDR3 contains 13 residues. The CDR3 DNA reads TGTGCCAGCAGCGACAAGAACACCGGGGAGCTGTTTTTT. Its protein product is CASSDKNTGELFF.

This clonotype was counted ten times or more. This sequence joins TRBV12-3 or TRBV12-4 and TRBJ2-5; 8 bases are a match to TRBD2. This CDR3 contains 15 residues. V lost 5 bases and J lost 2; bases outside the gene matches: 7. This chain's CDR3 is CASSHPASGQETQYF. The CDR3 DNA follows: TGTGCCAGCAGTCATCCGGCTAGCGGGCAAGAGACCCAGTACTTC.